This TCR beta chain stems from a study of blood T cell repertoires in COVID-19 (dated by TCRdb to 2020 to 2021). About the investigation overall: Collaborator samples came from the United States, Italy and Spain and covered acute and convalescent phases of COVID-19. The material from the prospective study consisted of cDNA or gDNA derived from T cells, B-cell-depleted T cells, or PBMCs. Subjects who had been exposed to COVID-19, were actively infected with it, or had recovered from it provided the deeply sampled blood TCRbeta repertoires that made up the dataset. The repertoires were released in a freely available public database meant as a resource for research on the immune response to SARS-CoV-2. Samples came from the ongoing ImmuneRACE study (first 160 participants) plus 1,254 subjects from 6 global collaborators. Nearly every sample came with metadata listing a de-identified subject ID, COVID-19 status, age in years and sex. Where available, HLA class I and class II types were obtained from metadata supplied by the sample provider rather than from assay-based typing.

What the authors observed across the whole study: The amount of clinical and demographic metadata varied by source and participant and was provided uncurated.

Collaborating institutions collected whole blood in K2EDTA tubes following their own protocols. Collaborator samples were shipped for TCRbeta analysis as frozen whole blood, isolated PBMCs, or DNA extracted from either sample type. From the germline V gene (reference sequence), CDR1 is MNHEY and CDR2 is SMNVEV. V trim: 0 bases; J trim: 6 bases; unmatched bases: 4. The CDR3 contains 14 residues, cysteine and phenylalanine counted. CDR3 DNA only is kept here, 42 bases in frame from base 1. TCRbeta CDR3 regions were amplified from genomic DNA using the immunoSEQ Assay, a bias-controlled multiplex PCR. The original pipeline was this. Within the assay, amplification of reference gene primers was used to estimate how many nucleated cells each sample contained. To quantify the absolute abundance of each unique TCRbeta CDR3 rearrangement, sequence reads were collapsed and filtered. For each sample, productive Simpson clonality was calculated by taking the square root of Simpson's diversity index across productive rearrangements. TCRdb obtained this table from immuneACCESS and retained in-frame rearrangements with V and J assigned. These tables miss some clones; where compared with another copy, unresolved V genes account for less than half of the shortfall, and the remainder is unexplained. V and J calls and clone size are as listed in that table; D and trimming were resolved from the DNA. The sample includes about 150,000 clones, with more than 70% observed a single time. About 2.1% of the sample is held by the ten biggest clonotypes.

As for this clone: It has no known antigen specificity. Qualities for individual bases were not recorded, and no much larger clone is one base off.

The sample consisted of peripheral blood. The V and J segments used are TRBV27 and TRBJ2-7; 8 nucleotides in the junction match TRBD1. The source of this sequence is a human donor in a cohort sampled during active COVID-19. In nucleotide form, the sequence is TGTGCCAGCAGTTTATCGGCAGGGGGCCCCGAGCAGTACTTC. Its protein is CASSLSAGGPEQYF.